One T cell receptor (beta chain) is described in this entry. Amplification used 60 Vbeta primers and 13 Jbeta primers. Data came from immunoSEQ multiplex PCR; TCRdb stores just in-frame clones and leaves some out. The data hold 85,000 to 100,000 clones, with about two thirds observed a single time. This specimen belongs to a study of cytomegalovirus exposure and HLA in healthy donors. Sequencing used PBMCs. This TCR was sampled from a human donor in good health.

CDR3 sequence reads: CASHLANTGELFF. The CDR3 nucleotides are TGTGCCAGCCACCTAGCAAACACCGGGGAGCTGTTTTTT. This chain uses TRBV6-1 with TRBJ2-2, with D possibly being TRBD2 (5 bases). Germline CDR1 MNHNS, CDR2 SASEGT. The ends were cut back, 8 bases at V and 2 bases at J, with 9 bases in the middle. This CDR3 is 13 amino acids long.